These 20 T cell receptor beta chains originate from one sample sequenced in a study of HIV-infected patients and healthy controls. TCRdb used MiXCR to reprocess the 5' RACE reads, holding one entry per CDR3 protein. The sample carries around 62,000 distinct CDR3 sequences, roughly 19% recorded once. What was sequenced was CD4+ T cells from blood. These receptors came from a human donor in good health.

This clonotype was detected a few times. The V and J genes are TRBV5-1 and TRBJ2-1, with TRBD2 matching over 7 bases. The CDR3 totals 16 residues. Trimming at V came to 5 bases and at J to 4 bases, leaving 12 bases not matched to a gene. CDR1 and CDR2 (germline): SGHRS, YFSETQ. The CDR3 is CASRRSSGERYNEQFF. In DNA, the CDR3 is TGCGCCAGCAGACGTTCTAGCGGCGAAAGATACAATGAGCAGTTCTTC.

The V gene is TRBV12-3 or TRBV12-4, the J gene TRBJ1-5; 8 bases fit TRBD1. J was trimmed by 6 bases and V by 5 bases; bases with no gene match: 6. This CDR3 is built from 14 residues. The CDR3 is CASSTRQGSQPQHF. In DNA, the CDR3 is TGTGCCAGCAGTACCCGACAGGGGAGTCAGCCCCAGCATTTT.

This clonotype was seen more than once but under ten times. The J gene is TRBJ1-1, the V gene TRBV6-1; TRBD1 is a possible D gene (6 bases). In germline, CDR1 is MNHNS, CDR2 SASEGT. The ends were cut back, 1 base at V and 0 bases at J, with 12 bases in the middle. The CDR3 runs to 16 residues. CDR3 nucleotide sequence: TGTGCCAGCAGTGAAGTTAGAGGACAGTTGAACACTGAAGCTTTCTTT. This codes for CASSEVRGQLNTEAFF.

This chain joins TRBV3-1 and TRBJ2-2, with 7 bases aligning to TRBD1. Germline-derived CDR1 and CDR2 are LGHDT and YNNKEL (reference sequence). V shed 2 bases and J 6 bases; nucleotides not matched to a gene: 3. The CDR3 runs 14 residues. The CDR3 is CASSQMTGSGELFF. The DNA of the CDR3 is TGTGCCAGCAGCCAAATGACAGGGTCCGGGGAGCTGTTTTTT. Complete variable domain (other parts from reference TRBV3-1 and TRBJ2-2): DTAVSQTPKYLVTQMGNDKSIKCEQNLGHDTMYWYKQDSKKFLKIMFSYNNKELIINETVPNRFSPKSPDKAHLNLHINSLELGDSAVYFCASSQMTGSGELFFGEGSRLTVL.

The V and J genes are TRBV4-1 and TRBJ1-2; 7 nucleotides align to TRBD1. The CDR3 has 15 residues. The junction had 3 bases not matched to a gene; V was cut back by 0 bases and J by 2 bases. The germline V gene has CDR1 MGHRA and CDR2 YSYEKL. CDR3 coding DNA: TGCGCCAGCAGCCAAGATCGGGACAGAAACTATGGCTACACCTTC. Protein product: CASSQDRDRNYGYTF.

The gene calls are TRBV12-3 or TRBV12-4 and TRBJ2-3; no clear D. The V end lost 2 bases, the J end lost 2 bases, and 11 bases lay between the germline ends. The CDR3 length is 15 residues. CDR3 coding DNA: TGTGCCAGCAGTTTATATAGAGTAGCCACAGATACGCAGTATTTT. It codes for CASSLYRVATDTQYF.

The chain has TRBV20-1 and TRBJ2-1; 7 positions match TRBD2. Germline V gives CDR1 DFQATT, CDR2 SNEGSKA (reference sequence). V lost 1 base and J lost 4; bases outside the gene matches: 7. The CDR3 has 15 amino acids. The CDR3 bases are TGCAGTGCTAGAGTGGATAGCGGGCCTTACAATGAGCAGTTCTTC. Amino acids: CSARVDSGPYNEQFF.

The sample holds many counts of this clonotype. J is TRBJ1-5 and V is TRBV7-9; D not resolved. Germline V gene data show CDR1 as SEHNR and CDR2 as FQNEAQ (reference sequence). The CDR3 length is 14 residues. V lost 3 bases to trimming and J lost 0 bases, with 6 bases between them. The CDR3 bases are TGTGCCAGCAGCTTTTGGGATAGCAATCAGCCCCAGCATTTT. This encodes CASSFWDSNQPQHF.

This clonotype was counted ten times or more. The gene calls are TRBV6-2 or TRBV6-3 and TRBJ1-5, with 7 bases fitting TRBD1. Germline values: CDR1 MNHEY, CDR2 SVGEGT. The length of the CDR3 is 17 residues. Losses at the gene ends were 5 bases for V and 0 bases for J; bases not matched to a gene: 10. The CDR3 sequence: CASSTPRGPYSNQPQHF. CDR3 in DNA: TGTGCCAGCAGTACGCCGAGGGGGCCCTATAGCAATCAGCCCCAGCATTTT.

This rearrangement joins TRBV4-3 to TRBJ1-1; perhaps TRBD1 as D (6 bases). With 8 bases removed from V and 3 bases from J, the gap between germline ends came to 16 bases. Germline CDR1 LGHNA, CDR2 YSLEER. The CDR3 has 14 amino acids. CDR3: CASARGTSDTEAFF. The DNA for the CDR3 is TGCGCCAGCGCCCGCGGGACATCAGACACTGAAGCTTTCTTT.

This clonotype was counted between two and nine times. This chain joins TRBV29-1 and TRBJ2-3, with D tentatively TRBD1 or TRBD2 (5 bases each). Trimming cost V 6 bases and J 3 bases, with 13 bases left between them. Germline values: CDR1 SQVTM, CDR2 ANQGSEA. The CDR3 covers 13 residues. The CDR3 sequence is CSVGTVLTDTQYF. The CDR3 bases are TGCAGCGTGGGGACGGTATTAACAGATACGCAGTATTTT.

The V call is TRBV20-1, the J call TRBJ2-5, with 11 bases fitting TRBD2. Germline-derived CDR1 and CDR2 are DFQATT and SNEGSKA (reference sequence). The CDR3 covers 15 residues. J gave up 2 bases and V 3 bases, and 5 bases lay outside the gene matches. The CDR3 nucleotides read TGCAGTGCTAGCTCCGGGACTAGCGGACAAGAGACCCAGTACTTC. This translates into CSASSGTSGQETQYF.

This clonotype was recorded at least ten times. The chain uses TRBV7-8 and TRBJ1-5; 9 nucleotides agree with TRBD1. The J segment lost 6 bases and the V segment lost 1 base, leaving 4 bases of the junction unmatched. The CDR3 is 15 residues long. CDR1 is SGHVS and CDR2 is FQNEAQ in the germline V gene. CDR3 loop: CASSLDRGPTQPQHF. The CDR3 DNA reads TGTGCCAGCAGCTTAGACAGGGGGCCTACTCAGCCCCAGCATTTT. The variable domain in full, with the rest retrieved from reference TRBV7-8 and TRBJ1-5, is GAGVSQSPRYKVAKRGQDVALRCDPISGHVSLFWYQQALGQGPEFLTYFQNEAQLDKSGLPSDRFFAERPEGSVSTLKIQRTQQEDSAVYLCASSLDRGPTQPQHFGDGTRLSIL.

This clonotype has only a few counts. The chain has TRBV2 and TRBJ2-7; 7 positions match TRBD1. The CDR3 loop spans 14 amino acids. V shed 4 bases and J 4 bases; nucleotides not matched to a gene: 7. Germline V gene sequence: CDR1 SNHLY, CDR2 FYNNEI. For the CDR3, the DNA is TGTGCCAGCAGTGGCCGGGACAGAGGATACGAGCAGTACTTC. Protein sequence: CASSGRDRGYEQYF.

There are many counts of this clonotype. V usage is TRBV2 and J usage is TRBJ2-3; D may be TRBD2 (6 bases). CDR1 is SNHLY, CDR2 FYNNEI, per germline. The CDR3 contains 14 residues. The germline V and J ends were trimmed by 6 bases and 3 bases, with 13 bases remaining between them. CDR3 DNA sequence: TGTGCCAGCAGGGAGGGACTTAGGACAGATACGCAGTATTTT. Its protein product is CASREGLRTDTQYF.

CDR3 sequence reads: CATSRDPTENTEAFF. CDR3 in DNA: TGTGCCACCAGCAGAGACCCGACAGAAAACACTGAAGCTTTCTTT. The chain is built from TRBV15 and TRBJ1-1, with TRBD1 as a possible D gene (5 bases). This CDR3 spans 15 amino acids. Germline values: CDR1 LNHNV, CDR2 YYDKDF (reference sequence). Trimming left V 0 bases short and J 2 bases short, with 10 bases between.

This clonotype was detected ten times or more. The chain employs TRBV14 and TRBJ1-6; D remains unclear. Germline CDR1 is SGHDN and CDR2 is FVKESK. CDR3 size: 13 residues. V lost 2 bases and J lost 10, with 9 bases in between. CDR3 sequence (DNA): TGTGCCAGCAGCCAAAGTTCTATATCACCCCTCCACTTT. Translated: CASSQSSISPLHF. The full variable domain, in which reference TRBV14 and TRBJ1-6 provide the parts outside the CDR3, is EAGVTQFPSHSVIEKGQTVTLRCDPISGHDNLYWYRRVMGKEIKFLLHFVKESKQDESGMPNNRFLAERTGGTYSTLKVQPAELEDSGVYFCASSQSSISPLHFGNGTRLTVT.

The chain combines TRBV4-1 with TRBJ2-7; a weak D match, TRBD2 (6 bases). Per the germline V gene, CDR1 is MGHRA and CDR2 is YSYEKL. V was trimmed by 3 bases and J by 4 bases, leaving 19 bases between them. The length of the CDR3 is 16 residues. CDR3 amino acids: CASSQRRREEGYEQYF. The CDR3 coding sequence is TGCGCCAGCAGCCAGCGGCGGCGCGAGGAGGGGTACGAGCAGTACTTC.

This clonotype showed up just once. The chain links TRBV7-2 to TRBJ2-7, with 8 bases aligning to TRBD1. Germline V gene sequence: CDR1 SGHTA, CDR2 FQGNSA. The CDR3 loop spans 15 amino acids. V dropped 2 bases and J dropped 4; count of bases not matched to a gene: 7. CDR3 protein: CASSLTTGTGYEQYF. CDR3 nucleotides: TGTGCCAGCAGCTTAACCACCGGGACAGGATACGAGCAGTACTTC. Supplemented by reference TRBV7-2 and TRBJ2-7, the full variable domain reads GAGVSQSPSNKVTEKGKDVELRCDPISGHTALYWYRQSLGQGLEFLIYFQGNSAPDKSGLPSDRFSAERTGGSVSTLTIQRTQQEDSAVYLCASSLTTGTGYEQYFGPGTRLTVT.

This clonotype appeared a few times. The chain recombines TRBV20-1 with TRBJ2-5; no clear D. Germline V CDR1 and CDR2: DFQATT, SNEGSKA (reference sequence). The CDR3 loop spans 14 amino acids. Trimming stripped 3 bases from V and 5 bases from J, with 16 bases between. CDR3 nucleotides: TGCAGTGCTAGTCCCCCGCCTGGCCGCGAGACCCAGTACTTC. This translates into CSASPPPGRETQYF.